What follows are 25 T cell receptor beta chains derived from one specimen sequenced in a study of regulatory T cells in long-lasting Graves disease. The time point here: newly diagnosed GD, antithyroid drugs for less than 3 months. Preparation of the TCR library used RNA extracted from PBMCs. Both iRepertoire HTBI primers and Arm-PCR of CDR3 regions were used to build the TCR beta libraries. TCRdb reprocessed the multiplex PCR reads with MiXCR, giving one entry per CDR3 protein. The top ten clones hold around 18% of a sample with over 500,000 distinct CDR3 sequences, roughly 16% of them seen once. These same records also appear under a second study, on T cells in Graves' hyperthyroidism and ophthalmopathy.

This specimen was peripheral blood mononuclear cells (PBMCs), taken at new diagnosis, from a patient treated with antithyroid drugs. The receptors originated from a woman under 40 with Graves disease.

This clonotype came up a few times. The chain links TRBV5-1 to TRBJ1-6; D is unclear. Trimming took off 4 bases at V and 7 bases at J, with 12 bases between the two ends. The CDR3 is made up of 14 amino acids. Germline V CDR1 and CDR2: SGHRS, YFSETQ. CDR3 amino acids: CASSPLVPNSPLHF. CDR3 DNA: TGCGCCAGCAGCCCCCTTGTCCCCAATTCACCCCTCCACTTT.

This clonotype was found a few times. The V call is TRBV2, the J call TRBJ2-7; D is uncertain. Trimming removed 6 bases at V and 6 bases at J, with 9 bases between. Germline V gives CDR1 SNHLY, CDR2 FYNNEI. The CDR3 length is 11 residues. CDR3 nucleotide sequence: TGTGCCAGCAGGAGAGGAAGCGAGCAGTACTTC. This codes for CASRRGSEQYF.

This clonotype was picked up many times. The genes are TRBV7-3 and TRBJ2-7, with D unresolved. The V gene lost 3 bases and the J gene lost 5 bases, with 11 bases spanning the gap. The CDR3 sequence is 13 residues long. Per the germline V gene, CDR1 is SGHTA and CDR2 is FQGTGA. The CDR3 DNA reads as TGTGCCAGCAGCTTGGCTACTGTCGACGAGCAGTACTTC. Its translation: CASSLATVDEQYF.

This clonotype has more than one count but fewer than ten. This CDR3 reads CASSLTPLKAQYF. The CDR3 DNA is TGTGCCAGCAGCTTGACCCCTCTCAAGGCCCAGTACTTC. J is TRBJ2-5 and V is TRBV7-3, with D hard to call. The V end was cut by 3 bases, the J end by 9 bases, with 14 bases between. CDR3 length: 13 amino acids. Germline CDR1 SGHTA, CDR2 FQGTGA.

The gene calls are TRBV30 and TRBJ2-2; 11 bases match TRBD2. The CDR3 length is 16 residues. Germline values: CDR1 GTSNPN, CDR2 SVGIG (reference sequence). Trimming removed 8 bases from V and 2 bases from J; junction bases left unmatched: 10. CDR3 loop: CAGHQTSGINTGELFF. The CDR3 DNA sequence: TGTGCCGGACATCAGACTAGCGGGATTAACACCGGGGAGCTGTTTTTT.

The rearrangement uses TRBV5-1 and TRBJ1-4, with D unclear. This CDR3 is 15 amino acids long. V was cut by 9 bases and J by 0 bases, with 15 bases left in between. The germline CDR1 and CDR2 sequences are SGHRS and YFSETQ. The CDR3 spells CATKRYTATNEKLFF. As DNA, the CDR3 is TGCGCCACCAAACGATACACCGCAACTAATGAAAAACTGTTTTTT.

The V call is TRBV6-9, the J call TRBJ2-2; D is undetermined. V was shortened by 3 bases and J by 2 bases, with 13 bases between the two germline ends. The CDR3 loop spans 16 amino acids. The germline gives CDR1 MNHGY, CDR2 SVAAGI. The CDR3 DNA reads as TGTGCCAGCAGTTACAGAGGTAGCACCAACACCGGGGAGCTGTTTTTT. This sequence encodes CASSYRGSTNTGELFF.

This clonotype has only a few counts. V is TRBV29-1 and J is TRBJ2-7; D unclear. In germline, CDR1 is SQVTM, CDR2 ANQGSEA. V was cut by 6 bases and J by 4 bases, with 10 bases left in between. The CDR3 is made up of 11 amino acids. In DNA, the CDR3 is TGCAGCGTCCAACAAGCTTACGAGCAGTACTTC. Amino acids: CSVQQAYEQYF.

This clonotype showed up many times. This CDR3 is CASRLAGAYNEQFF. DNA for the CDR3: TGTGCCAGCAGGCTAGCGGGGGCCTACAATGAGCAGTTCTTC. The J gene is TRBJ2-1, the V gene TRBV27; TRBD2 matches at 10 bases. This CDR3 spans 14 amino acids. CDR1 and CDR2 from the germline V gene are MNHEY and SMNVEV (reference sequence). J gave up 2 bases and V 6 bases, and 1 base lay outside the gene matches.

Note on this clonotype: A much larger clone sits a single nucleotide away, making a read error possible. The rearrangement joins TRBV28 to TRBJ2-7, with 7 bases lining up with TRBD2. Germline values: CDR1 MDHEN, CDR2 SYDVKM. CDR3 length: 12 amino acids. The V segment lost 6 bases and the J segment 9 bases; nucleotides outside the gene matches: 8. This chain's CDR3 is CASSTQTGGQYF. The CDR3 bases are TGTGCCAGCAGCACCCAAACGGGGGGGCAGTACTTC. Full variable domain (rest looked up from reference TRBV28 and TRBJ2-7): DVKVTQSSRYLVKRTGEKVFLECVQDMDHENMFWYRQDPGLGLRLIYFSYDVKMKEKGDIPEGYSVSREKKERFSLILESASTNQTSMYLCASSTQTGGQYFGPGTRLTVT.

The sample holds many counts of this clonotype. The CDR3, as DNA: TGTGCCAGCAGTTTCTCTTCCGGGAATCAGCCCCAGCATTTT. It is translated as CASSFSSGNQPQHF. The V call is TRBV28, the J call TRBJ1-5; D call uncertain. Germline CDR1 MDHEN, CDR2 SYDVKM. The CDR3 covers 14 residues. The V end was cut by 3 bases, the J end by 4 bases, with 10 bases between.

This clonotype has ten or more counts. CDR3 amino acids: CATQAGANLYSNQPQHF. CDR3 in DNA: TGTGCCACCCAAGCTGGAGCAAACCTGTATAGCAATCAGCCCCAGCATTTT. The chain is built from TRBV28 and TRBJ1-5; D is undetermined. The germline CDR1 and CDR2 sequences are MDHEN and SYDVKM. Trimming removed 10 bases from V and 0 bases from J, with 22 bases in between. The CDR3 runs to 17 residues.

This clonotype came up a few times. V is TRBV5-5 and J is TRBJ2-3, with 9 bases identical to TRBD2. V lost 1 base and J lost 5; bases outside the gene matches: 11. The germline V gene encodes CDR1 SGHKS and CDR2 YYEKEE (reference sequence). The CDR3 totals 17 residues. The CDR3 sequence is CASSLLGAGGHQDTQYF. For the CDR3, the DNA is TGTGCCAGCAGCTTGTTGGGAGCGGGAGGCCATCAAGATACGCAGTATTTT.

This sequence joins TRBV18 and TRBJ2-1; possible D gene TRBD2, 5 bases. Germline CDR1 KGHSH, CDR2 LQKENI. V shed 6 bases and J shed 0 bases, with 21 bases lying between them. CDR3 size: 18 residues. The CDR3, as DNA: TGTGCCAGCTCCCCGACTAACGGCGGCCGGAGCTCCTACAATGAGCAGTTCTTC. This gives the protein CASSPTNGGRSSYNEQFF.

This clonotype was found a few times. The chain links TRBV5-1 to TRBJ1-5; D is uncertain. The CDR3 length is 16 residues. CDR1 is SGHRS, CDR2 YFSETQ, per germline. The germline V and J ends were trimmed by 0 bases and 0 bases, with 10 bases remaining between them. The CDR3 region is CASSLGVGHSNQPQHF. The DNA for the CDR3 is TGCGCCAGCAGCTTGGGGGTAGGGCATAGCAATCAGCCCCAGCATTTT.

As concerns this clonotype: One end of the junction is discordant with germline, which a read error may explain. The J gene is TRBJ2-7, the V gene TRBV10-3; the D gene is possibly TRBD1 (6 bases). From germline, CDR1 is ENHRY and CDR2 SYGVKD. CDR3 size: 12 residues. CDR3 nucleotides: TGTGCCTCGAGACAGGAGTCTAACGAGCGGTACTTC. Translation: CASRQESNERYF.

Only a few counts were recorded for this clonotype. The chain combines TRBV5-1 with TRBJ2-2; unclear D gene. The V end was cut by 4 bases, the J end by 8 bases, with 12 bases between. This CDR3 has 13 amino acids. Germline V CDR1 and CDR2: SGHRS, YFSETQ. CDR3 protein: CASSPLPMGELFF. CDR3 DNA: TGCGCCAGCAGCCCTTTACCGATGGGGGAGCTGTTTTTT.

The CDR3 spells CSVLGAGNQPQHF. The CDR3, as DNA: TGCAGCGTTCTGGGGGCGGGCAATCAGCCCCAGCATTTT. The chain has TRBV29-1 and TRBJ1-5, with a tentative D call TRBD1 (6 bases). V lost 5 bases and J 2 bases, leaving 10 bases between the germline ends. Germline V CDR1 and CDR2: SQVTM, ANQGSEA. The CDR3 is 13 amino acids.

In its sample, this clonotype was seen many times. This chain uses TRBV6-5 with TRBJ1-1, with 7 bases aligning to TRBD1. This CDR3 is 14 amino acids long. Trimming at V came to 0 bases and at J to 7 bases, leaving 5 bases not matched to a gene. CDR1 is MNHEY, CDR2 SVGAGI, per germline. This chain's CDR3 is CASSYSPTGSEAFF. CDR3 bases: TGTGCCAGCAGTTACTCTCCGACAGGGAGTGAAGCTTTCTTT.

The rearrangement uses TRBV7-9 and TRBJ2-1, with a possible D match to TRBD2 (6 bases). Germline loops: CDR1 SEHNR, CDR2 FQNEAQ (reference sequence). Trimming removed 1 base at V and 5 bases at J, with 21 bases between. This CDR3 comprises 18 residues. The CDR3 region has the DNA TGTGCCAGCAGCTTAGTTGCGGGGACGGGGGACTGGAACAATGAGCAGTTCTTC. Its translation is CASSLVAGTGDWNNEQFF.

The sample holds many counts of this clonotype. The gene calls are TRBV30 and TRBJ1-5; 8 bases line up with TRBD1. This CDR3 spans 14 amino acids. Germline CDR1 GTSNPN, CDR2 SVGIG (reference sequence). After removal of 2 bases from V and 4 bases from J, the junction contained 4 bases not matched to a gene. CDR3 loop: CAWSTWTGNQPQHF. The CDR3 region has the DNA TGTGCCTGGAGTACCTGGACAGGGAATCAGCCCCAGCATTTT.

The chain has TRBV12-5 and TRBJ1-3; D is undetermined. The germline V gene has CDR1 LGHNT and CDR2 FRNRAP. CDR3 length: 13 amino acids. Trimming pared 2 bases from V and 3 bases from J, leaving 5 bases between. As DNA, the CDR3 is TGTGCTAGTGGTTTGACCCTTGGAAACACCATATATTTT. Translating gives CASGLTLGNTIYF.

This clonotype was observed a handful of times. The rearrangement uses TRBV7-9 and TRBJ2-3; D is perhaps TRBD2 (5 bases). This CDR3 is 16 amino acids long. The germline V gene has CDR1 SEHNR and CDR2 FQNEAQ (reference sequence). The germline V and J ends were trimmed by 3 bases and 8 bases, with 21 bases remaining between them. CDR3 in amino acids: CASSLRSGNTRATQYF. As DNA, the CDR3 is TGTGCCAGCAGCTTGCGTTCGGGAAACACAAGGGCTACGCAGTATTTT.

The chain has TRBV7-3 and TRBJ2-7, with 7 bases identical to TRBD2. J lost 3 bases, V lost 5 bases, and 10 bases had no gene match. CDR1 and CDR2 from the germline V gene are SGHTA and FQGTGA. The CDR3 is 15 residues long. CDR3 sequence reads: CASSLGGAGDYEQYF. The CDR3 DNA reads TGTGCCAGCAGCCTCGGTGGGGCGGGGGACTACGAGCAGTACTTC.

The gene calls are TRBV3-1 and TRBJ1-1; TRBD1 matches at 8 bases. CDR1 is LGHDT and CDR2 is YNNKEL in the germline V gene (reference sequence). V lost 5 bases, J lost 1 base, and 12 bases stayed unmatched. The CDR3 extends over 17 amino acids. CDR3 protein: CASSSSPGTGPNTEAFF. The CDR3, as DNA: TGTGCCAGCAGCTCGAGTCCCGGGACAGGACCGAACACTGAAGCTTTCTTT.